The clone carrying this T cell receptor beta chain came up a few times. This record comes from a study of T cells in localized non-small cell lung cancer. The CDR3 has 12 amino acids. V was clipped by 0 bases and J by 6 bases, with 6 bases between them. CDR1 and CDR2 (germline): SGHRS, YFSETQ. Profiling relied on immunoSEQ multiplex PCR, and the TCRdb table lists in-frame clones only, not all of them. The table has 40,000 to 55,000 clones, around 82% seen once; the top ten hold roughly 4%. The chain couples TRBV5-1 to TRBJ1-1; D is ambiguous. The sequenced sample was PBMCs, obtained before any cancer treatment. The receptor was derived from a woman aged 35 to 70 with stage II lung adenocarcinoma. In DNA form, the CDR3 reads TGCGCCAGCAGCTTGGACGGTCCTGAAGCTTTCTTT. It specifies CASSLDGPEAFF.